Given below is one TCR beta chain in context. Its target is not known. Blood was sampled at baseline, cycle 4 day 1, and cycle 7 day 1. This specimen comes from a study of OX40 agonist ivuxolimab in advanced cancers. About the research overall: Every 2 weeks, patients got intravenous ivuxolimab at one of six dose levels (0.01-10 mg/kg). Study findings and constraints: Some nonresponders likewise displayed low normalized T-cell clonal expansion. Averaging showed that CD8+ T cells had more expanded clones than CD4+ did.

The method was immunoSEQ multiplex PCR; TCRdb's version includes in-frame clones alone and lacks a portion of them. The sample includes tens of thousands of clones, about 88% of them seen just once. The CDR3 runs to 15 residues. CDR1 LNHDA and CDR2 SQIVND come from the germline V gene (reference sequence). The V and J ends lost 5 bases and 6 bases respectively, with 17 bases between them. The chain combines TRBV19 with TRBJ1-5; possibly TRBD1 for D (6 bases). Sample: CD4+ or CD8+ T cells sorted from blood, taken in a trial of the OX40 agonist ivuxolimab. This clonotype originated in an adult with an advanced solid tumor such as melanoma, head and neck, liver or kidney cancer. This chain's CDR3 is CASSSPGAVGQPQHF. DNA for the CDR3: TGTGCCAGTAGTTCGCCGGGGGCGGTCGGTCAGCCCCAGCATTTT.